These T cell receptor beta chains were read from a single sample in a study of blood T cell repertoires in COVID-19. Generated by immunoSEQ multiplex PCR, the TCRdb table keeps only in-frame clones and is missing some. The sample carries about 130,000 clones, roughly 84% recorded once. The sequenced material came from peripheral blood. The receptors come from a man in his 60s with acute or convalescent COVID-19. The CDR3 runs from the conserved cysteine through the conserved F or W. D genes are given only for firm matches.

>TRBV9|TRBD1|15
CASSPTGTVVYGYTF
>TRBV20-1|.|14
CSASGRDSSREQYF
>TRBV11-3|TRBD1|13
CASSFGQDTEAFF
>TRBV27|TRBD1|17
CASSLSPRTGSNSPLHF
>TRBV9|.|19
CASFPTGLNFSGGANVLTF
>TRBV12-5|TRBD1|18
CASGLVTATGGVTGELFF
>TRBV11-2|TRBD1|15
CASSFWTGSTDTQYF
>TRBV12-5|.|15
CASGLVGPNTGELFF
>TRBV18|.|16
CASSQPGSASGNTIYF
>TRBV9|.|15
CASSVVRPPGTEAFF
>TRBV10-3|.|15
CAISESYGLNEKLFF
>TRBV4-1|TRBD1|14
CASSQTGDGYGYTF
>TRBV27|.|14
CASSLFAGSHEQYF
>TRBV5-1|TRBD1|13
CASSHRGRDIQYF
>TRBV6-1|.|18
CASSEVWGSGYGDTEAFF
>TRBV5-1|TRBD2|16
CASSLAGGSSYNEQFF
>TRBV21-1|.|17
CASSKVLGQTAKNIQYF
>TRBV7-9|TRBD1|15
CASSLARQGPYEQYF
>TRBV19|.|16
CASSIGPQREGTEAFF
>TRBV6-5|TRBD2|13
CASSRLAGGEQYF
>TRBV19|.|14
CASSIGTGINEQFF
>TRBV24-1|.|16
CATSRAGTFTSYEQYF
>TRBV5-1|TRBD2|15
CASSTAGTSGNEQYF
>TRBV6-2/TRBV6-3|.|14
CASSYLGLAYEQYF
>TRBV2|.|15
CASSDYGGTHNEQFF
>TRBV6-5|.|13
CASSAGISQPQHF
>TRBV3-1/TRBV3-2|TRBD1|14
CASRPDLGTGGYTF
>TRBV7-9|TRBD2|17
CASSFSGRGLKAGELFF
>TRBV9|TRBD2|16
CASSVVGRGANNEQFF
>TRBV19|TRBD1|18
CASSLLNLGQGPYNEQFF
>TRBV5-1|TRBD1|16
CASSLLVQGVDTEAFF